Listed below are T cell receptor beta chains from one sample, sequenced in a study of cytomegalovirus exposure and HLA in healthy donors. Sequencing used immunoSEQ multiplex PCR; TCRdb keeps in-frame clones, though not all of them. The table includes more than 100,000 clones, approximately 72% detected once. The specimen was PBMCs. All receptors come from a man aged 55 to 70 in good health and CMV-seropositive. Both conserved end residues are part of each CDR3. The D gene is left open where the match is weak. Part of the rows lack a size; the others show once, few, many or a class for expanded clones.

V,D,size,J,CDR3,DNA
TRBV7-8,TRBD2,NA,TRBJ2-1,CASSPLAGGLRSYNEQFF,TGTGCCAGCAGCCCCCTAGCGGGTGGATTAAGGTCCTACAATGAGCAGTTCTTC
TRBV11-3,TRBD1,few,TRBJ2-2,CASSLGQGDYTGELFF,TGTGCCAGCAGCTTGGGACAGGGGGATTACACCGGGGAGCTGTTTTTT
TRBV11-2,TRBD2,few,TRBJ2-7,CASSLVRLAGYEQYF,TGTGCCAGCAGCTTGGTGCGACTAGCGGGTTACGAGCAGTACTTC
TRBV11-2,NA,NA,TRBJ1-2,CASSLNGLFNYGYTF,TGTGCCAGCAGCTTAAACGGTTTATTTAACTATGGCTACACCTTC
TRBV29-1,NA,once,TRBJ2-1,CSVESQTAPKFF,TGCAGCGTTGAATCACAGACAGCCCCCAAGTTCTTC
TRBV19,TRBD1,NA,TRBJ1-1,CASTLDRVDTEAFF,TGTGCCAGTACTCTAGACAGGGTCGACACTGAAGCTTTCTTT
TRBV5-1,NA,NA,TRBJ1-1,CASSWAQRVGTEAFF,TGCGCCAGCAGCTGGGCACAGAGGGTCGGCACTGAAGCTTTCTTT
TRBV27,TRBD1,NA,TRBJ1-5,CASSSGTGRNQPQHF,TGTGCCAGCAGTTCCGGGACAGGGCGCAATCAGCCCCAGCATTTT
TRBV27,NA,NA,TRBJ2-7,CASSFAGYGQYF,TGTGCCAGCAGTTTTGCGGGATACGGGCAGTACTTC
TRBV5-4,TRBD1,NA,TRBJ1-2,CASSPGQGRYGYTF,TGTGCCAGCAGTCCCGGACAGGGACGCTATGGCTACACCTTC
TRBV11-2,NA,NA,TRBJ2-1,CASSLYRGSEQFF,TGTGCCAGCAGCTTGTACCGGGGAAGTGAGCAGTTCTTC
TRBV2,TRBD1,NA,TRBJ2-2,CASRTGTGGTGELFF,TGTGCCAGCAGGACCGGGACAGGGGGTACCGGGGAGCTGTTTTTT
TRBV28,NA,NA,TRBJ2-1,CASSLLGQYNEQFF,TGTGCCAGCAGTCTCCTAGGACAGTACAATGAGCAGTTCTTC
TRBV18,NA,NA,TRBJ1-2,CASSPPGGRVSGYTF,TGTGCCAGCTCACCACCGGGGGGAAGGGTATCTGGCTACACCTTC
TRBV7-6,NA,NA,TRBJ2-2,CASSLYGELFF,TGTGCCAGCAGCTTATACGGGGAGCTGTTTTTT
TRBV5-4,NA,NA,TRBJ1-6,CASSGGGSNSPLHF,TGTGCCAGCAGTGGGGGCGGATCTAATTCACCCCTCCACTTT
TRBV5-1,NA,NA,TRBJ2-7,CASSTGTPREQYF,TGCGCCAGCAGCACCGGGACACCGCGAGAGCAGTACTTC
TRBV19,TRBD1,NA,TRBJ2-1,CASSTKRDRGYNEQFF,TGTGCCAGTAGCACTAAGCGGGACAGGGGGTACAATGAGCAGTTCTTC
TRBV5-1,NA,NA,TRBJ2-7,CASSLLVGVSYEQYF,TGCGCCAGCAGCTTGTTAGTCGGGGTCTCCTACGAGCAGTACTTC
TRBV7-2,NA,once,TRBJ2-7,CASSSSGAAYEQYF,TGTGCCAGCAGCTCCAGTGGAGCTGCCTACGAGCAGTACTTC
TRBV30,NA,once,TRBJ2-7,CAWSRGRGIDEQYF,TGTGCCTGGAGTCGGGGCAGGGGAATCGACGAGCAGTACTTC
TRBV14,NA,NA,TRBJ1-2,CASSQEHYGYTF,TGTGCCAGCAGCCAAGAACACTACGGCTACACCTTC
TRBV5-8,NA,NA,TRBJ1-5,CASSHRGYSGPRGNQPQHF,TGTGCCAGCAGCCACCGGGGTTACTCGGGCCCCCGGGGCAATCAGCCCCAGCATTTT
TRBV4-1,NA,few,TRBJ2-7,CASSPSLQGYEQYF,TGCGCCAGCAGCCCAAGCCTACAGGGCTACGAGCAGTACTTC
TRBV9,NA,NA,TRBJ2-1,CASSVEQDFYNEQFF,TGTGCCAGCAGCGTAGAGCAAGACTTCTACAATGAGCAGTTCTTC
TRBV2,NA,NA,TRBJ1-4,CASSEGAVAMANEKLFF,TGTGCCAGCAGTGAAGGCGCGGTGGCAATGGCTAATGAAAAACTGTTTTTT
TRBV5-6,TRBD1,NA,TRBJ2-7,CASGRYRDRLYEQYF,TGTGCCAGCGGCAGGTACCGGGACAGGCTATACGAGCAGTACTTC
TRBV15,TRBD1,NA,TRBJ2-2,CATSRDLQGAAGELFF,TGTGCCACCAGCAGAGATCTCCAGGGGGCGGCCGGGGAGCTGTTTTTT
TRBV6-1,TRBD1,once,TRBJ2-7,CASSEIGTGSGSYEQYF,TGTGCCAGCAGTGAAATAGGGACAGGGAGCGGATCCTACGAGCAGTACTTC
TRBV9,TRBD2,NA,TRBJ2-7,CASSAGLAGGPYEQYF,TGTGCCAGCAGCGCGGGACTAGCGGGGGGTCCCTACGAGCAGTACTTC
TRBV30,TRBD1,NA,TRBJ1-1,CAWSLDRAAFF,TGTGCCTGGAGCCTTGACAGGGCGGCTTTCTTT
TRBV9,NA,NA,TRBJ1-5,CASSDGGGSQPQHF,TGTGCCAGCAGCGATGGGGGGGGGAGCCAGCCCCAGCATTTT
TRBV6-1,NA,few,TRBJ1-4,CASVEGDSTNEKLFF,TGTGCCAGCGTGGAAGGGGACTCAACTAATGAAAAACTGTTTTTT
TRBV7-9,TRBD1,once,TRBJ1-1,CASSFWTGMNTEAFF,TGTGCCAGCAGCTTCTGGACAGGGATGAACACTGAAGCTTTCTTT
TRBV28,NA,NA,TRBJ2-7,CASSIAHGGEQYF,TGTGCCAGCAGCATCGCGCACGGAGGAGAGCAGTACTTC
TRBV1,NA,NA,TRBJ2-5,CTSSQDQAGVETQYF,TGCACCAGCAGCCAAGATCAGGCGGGAGTAGAGACCCAGTACTTC
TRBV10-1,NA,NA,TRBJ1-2,CASSLDRSRGYTF,TGCGCCAGCAGCCTTGATCGATCACGGGGCTACACCTTC
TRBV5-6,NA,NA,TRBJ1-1,CASSFRDTEAFF,TGTGCCAGCAGCTTCCGAGACACTGAAGCTTTCTTT
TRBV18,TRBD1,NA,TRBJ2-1,CASSLRTGGNEQFF,TGTGCCAGCTCACTACGGACAGGCGGGAATGAGCAGTTCTTC
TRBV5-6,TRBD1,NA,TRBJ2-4,CASSPRTGGGIQYF,TGTGCCAGCAGCCCACGGACAGGGGGAGGCATTCAGTACTTC
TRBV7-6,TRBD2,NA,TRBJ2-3,CASSLASGGAWTDTQYF,TGTGCCAGCAGCTTAGCTAGCGGGGGGGCCTGGACAGATACGCAGTATTTT
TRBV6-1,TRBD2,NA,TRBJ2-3,CASIDRRGATDTQYF,TGTGCCAGCATCGATAGGCGGGGGGCCACAGATACGCAGTATTTT
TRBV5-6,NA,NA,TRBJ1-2,CASSLAQDKIYGYTF,TGTGCCAGCAGCTTGGCACAGGACAAAATCTATGGCTACACCTTC
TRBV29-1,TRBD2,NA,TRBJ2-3,CSAAGGRDTQYF,TGCAGCGCAGCGGGGGGGCGAGATACGCAGTATTTT
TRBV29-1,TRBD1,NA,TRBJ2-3,CSVEDQGGQAGILPRTQYF,TGCAGCGTTGAAGACCAGGGCGGACAGGCTGGAATCCTCCCCAGAACGCAGTATTTT
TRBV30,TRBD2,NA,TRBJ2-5,CAWSVRLAGRETQYF,TGTGCCTGGAGTGTACGACTAGCGGGGAGGGAGACCCAGTACTTC
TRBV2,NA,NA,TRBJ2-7,CASSEAQTRVFNEQYF,TGTGCCAGCAGTGAAGCGCAGACTAGGGTTTTCAACGAGCAGTACTTC
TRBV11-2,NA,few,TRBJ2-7,CASSQNPAGREQYF,TGTGCCAGCAGCCAAAACCCCGCAGGTCGCGAGCAGTACTTC
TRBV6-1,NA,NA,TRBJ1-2,CASRARGDYGYTF,TGTGCCAGCAGGGCCCGGGGAGACTATGGCTACACCTTC
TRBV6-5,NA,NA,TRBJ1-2,CASSYNRFNYGYTF,TGTGCCAGCAGTTATAACAGGTTTAACTATGGCTACACCTTC
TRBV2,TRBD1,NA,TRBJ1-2,CASEGGQSNYGYTF,TGTGCCAGTGAGGGGGGACAGTCTAACTATGGCTACACCTTC
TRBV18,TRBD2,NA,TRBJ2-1,CASSGTGTSGHEQFF,TGTGCCAGCTCAGGTACCGGGACTAGCGGTCATGAGCAGTTCTTC
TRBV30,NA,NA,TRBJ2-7,CAWDPGVGLYEQYF,TGTGCCTGGGATCCCGGGGTGGGACTCTACGAGCAGTACTTC
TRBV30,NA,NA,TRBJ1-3,CAWSVRAGAIYF,TGTGCCTGGAGTGTACGGGCGGGGGCCATATATTTT
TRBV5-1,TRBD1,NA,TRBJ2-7,CASRPGTVRAKMRDEQYF,TGCGCCAGCAGGCCCGGGACAGTAAGGGCAAAAATGCGGGACGAGCAGTACTTC